The clone carrying this T cell receptor beta chain was seen only once. This entry is derived from a study of blood T cell repertoires in COVID-19. The CDR3 has 14 residues. J lost 7 bases, V lost 6 bases, and 7 bases had no gene match. Germline-derived CDR1 and CDR2 are SGHTS and YDEGEE. Only in-frame clones appear in the TCRdb table, and some are missing; sequencing was by immunoSEQ multiplex PCR. The table lists 150,000 to 200,000 clones, roughly 88% of them singletons. The chain couples TRBV5-8 to TRBJ1-6, with 7 bases fitting TRBD1. The sample taken for sequencing was PBMCs or T cells enriched from blood (not recorded which). The TCR comes from a man between 70 and 80 years old who had been exposed to COVID-19. The CDR3 DNA follows: TGTGCCAGCACCCAGGGGGTTTACAATTCACCCCTCCACTTT. Protein product: CASTQGVYNSPLHF.